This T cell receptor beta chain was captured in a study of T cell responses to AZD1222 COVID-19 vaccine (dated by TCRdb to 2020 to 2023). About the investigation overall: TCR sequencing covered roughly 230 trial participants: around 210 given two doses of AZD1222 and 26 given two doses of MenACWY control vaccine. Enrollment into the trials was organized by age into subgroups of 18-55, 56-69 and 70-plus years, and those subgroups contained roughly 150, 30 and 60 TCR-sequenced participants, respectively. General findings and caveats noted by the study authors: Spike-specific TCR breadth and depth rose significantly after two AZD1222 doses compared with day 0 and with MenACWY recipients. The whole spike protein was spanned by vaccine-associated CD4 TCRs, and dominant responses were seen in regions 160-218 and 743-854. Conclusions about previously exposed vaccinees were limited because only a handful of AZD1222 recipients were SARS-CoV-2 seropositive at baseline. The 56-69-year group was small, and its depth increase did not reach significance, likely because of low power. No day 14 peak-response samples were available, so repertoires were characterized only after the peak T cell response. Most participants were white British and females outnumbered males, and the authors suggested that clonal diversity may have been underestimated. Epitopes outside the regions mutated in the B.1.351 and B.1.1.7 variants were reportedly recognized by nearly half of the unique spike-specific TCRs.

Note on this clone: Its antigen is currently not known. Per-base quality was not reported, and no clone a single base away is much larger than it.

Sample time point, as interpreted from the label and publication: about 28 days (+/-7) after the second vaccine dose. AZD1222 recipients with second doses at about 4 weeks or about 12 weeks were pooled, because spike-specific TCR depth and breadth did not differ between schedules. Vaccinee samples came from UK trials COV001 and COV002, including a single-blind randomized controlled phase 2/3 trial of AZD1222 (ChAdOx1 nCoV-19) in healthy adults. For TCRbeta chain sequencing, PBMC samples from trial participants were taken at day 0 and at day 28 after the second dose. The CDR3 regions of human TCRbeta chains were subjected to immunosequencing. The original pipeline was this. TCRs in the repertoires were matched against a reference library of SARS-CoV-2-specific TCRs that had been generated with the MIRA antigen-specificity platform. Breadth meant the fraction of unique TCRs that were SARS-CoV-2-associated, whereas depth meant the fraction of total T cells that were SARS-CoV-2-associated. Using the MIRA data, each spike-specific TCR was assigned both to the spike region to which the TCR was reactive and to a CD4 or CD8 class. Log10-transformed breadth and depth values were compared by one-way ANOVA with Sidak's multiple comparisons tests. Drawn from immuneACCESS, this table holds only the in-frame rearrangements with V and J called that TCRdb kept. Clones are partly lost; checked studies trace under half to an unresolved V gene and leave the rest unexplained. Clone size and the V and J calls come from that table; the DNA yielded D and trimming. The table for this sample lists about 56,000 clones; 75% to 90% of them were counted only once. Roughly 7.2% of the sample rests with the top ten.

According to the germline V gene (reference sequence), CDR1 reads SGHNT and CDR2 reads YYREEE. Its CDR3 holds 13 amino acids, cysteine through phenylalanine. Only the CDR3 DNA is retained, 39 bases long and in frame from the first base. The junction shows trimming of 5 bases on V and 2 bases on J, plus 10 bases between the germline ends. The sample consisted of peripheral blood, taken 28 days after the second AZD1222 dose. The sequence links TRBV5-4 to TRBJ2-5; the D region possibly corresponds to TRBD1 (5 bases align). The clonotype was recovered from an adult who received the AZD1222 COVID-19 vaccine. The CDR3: CASSQDTQETQYF. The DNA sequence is TGTGCCAGCAGTCAGGACACGCAAGAGACCCAGTACTTC. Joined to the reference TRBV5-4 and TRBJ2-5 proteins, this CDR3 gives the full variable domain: ETGVTQSPTHLIKTRGQQVTLRCSSQSGHNTVSWYQQALGQGPQFIFQYYREEENGRGNFPPRFSGLQFPNYSSELNVNALELDDSALYLCASSQDTQETQYFGPGTRLLVL.